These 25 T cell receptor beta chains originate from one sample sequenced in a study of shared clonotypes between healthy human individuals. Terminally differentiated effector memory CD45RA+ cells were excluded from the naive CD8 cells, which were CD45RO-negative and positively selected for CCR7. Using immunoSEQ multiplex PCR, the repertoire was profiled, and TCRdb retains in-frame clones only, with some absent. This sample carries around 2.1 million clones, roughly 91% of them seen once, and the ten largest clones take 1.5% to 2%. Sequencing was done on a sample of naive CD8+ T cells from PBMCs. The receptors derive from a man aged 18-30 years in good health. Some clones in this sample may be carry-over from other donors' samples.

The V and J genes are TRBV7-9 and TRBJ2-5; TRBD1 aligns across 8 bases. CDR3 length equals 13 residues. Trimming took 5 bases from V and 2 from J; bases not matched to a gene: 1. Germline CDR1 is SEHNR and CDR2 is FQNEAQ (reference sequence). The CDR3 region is CASSHRGQETQYF. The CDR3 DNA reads TGTGCCAGCAGCCACAGGGGGCAAGAGACCCAGTACTTC.

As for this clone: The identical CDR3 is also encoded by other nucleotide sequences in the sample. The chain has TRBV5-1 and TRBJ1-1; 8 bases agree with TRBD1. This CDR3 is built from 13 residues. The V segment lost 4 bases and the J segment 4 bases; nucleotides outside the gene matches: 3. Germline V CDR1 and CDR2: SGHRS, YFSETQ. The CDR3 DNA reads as TGCGCCAGCAGCGGACAGGGAGGCACTGAAGCTTTCTTT. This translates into CASSGQGGTEAFF.

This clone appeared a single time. The CDR3 DNA follows: TGTGCCAGCTCACCGGTGAGGGGACAAGAGACCCAGTACTTC. Translating it yields CASSPVRGQETQYF. The chain carries TRBV18 and TRBJ2-5, with D possibly called TRBD1 or TRBD2 (5 bases each). This CDR3 comprises 14 residues. V was pared by 3 bases and J by 2 bases, with 10 bases between. Germline V gene sequence: CDR1 KGHSH, CDR2 LQKENI.

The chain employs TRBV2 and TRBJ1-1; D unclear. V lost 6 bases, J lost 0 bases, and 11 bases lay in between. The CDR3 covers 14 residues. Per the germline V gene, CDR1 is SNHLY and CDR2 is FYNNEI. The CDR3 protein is CASRIGRMNTEAFF. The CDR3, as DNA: TGTGCCAGCAGAATCGGTCGAATGAACACTGAAGCTTTCTTT.

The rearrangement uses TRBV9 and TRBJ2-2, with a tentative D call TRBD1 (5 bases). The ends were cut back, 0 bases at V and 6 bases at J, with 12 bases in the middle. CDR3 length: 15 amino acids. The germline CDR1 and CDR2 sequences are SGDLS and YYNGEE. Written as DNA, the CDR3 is TGTGCCAGCAGCGTAGAGGGCAGGGTGGCCGGGGAGCTGTTTTTT. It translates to CASSVEGRVAGELFF.

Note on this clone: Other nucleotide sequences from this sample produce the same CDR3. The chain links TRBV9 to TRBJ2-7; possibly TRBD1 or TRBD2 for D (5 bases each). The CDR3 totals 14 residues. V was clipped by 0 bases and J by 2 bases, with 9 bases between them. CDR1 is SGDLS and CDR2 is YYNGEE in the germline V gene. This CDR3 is CASSVGWGPYEQYF. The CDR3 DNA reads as TGTGCCAGCAGCGTAGGGTGGGGACCCTACGAGCAGTACTTC. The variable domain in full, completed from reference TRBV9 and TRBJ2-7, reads DSGVTQTPKHLITATGQRVTLRCSPRSGDLSVYWYQQSLDQGLQFLIQYYNGEERAKGNILERFSAQQFPDLHSELNLSSLELGDSALYFCASSVGWGPYEQYFGPGTRLTVT.

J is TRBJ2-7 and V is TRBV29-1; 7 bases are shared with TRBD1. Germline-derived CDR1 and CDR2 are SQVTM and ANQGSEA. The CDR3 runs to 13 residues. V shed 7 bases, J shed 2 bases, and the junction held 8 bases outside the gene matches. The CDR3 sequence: CSAMEDRAYEQYF. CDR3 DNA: TGCAGCGCCATGGAAGACAGGGCCTACGAGCAGTACTTC.

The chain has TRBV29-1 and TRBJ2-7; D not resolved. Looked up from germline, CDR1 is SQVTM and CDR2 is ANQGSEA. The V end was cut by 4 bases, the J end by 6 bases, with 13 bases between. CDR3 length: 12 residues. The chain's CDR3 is CSVVGEKIEQYF. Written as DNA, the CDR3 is TGCAGCGTTGTCGGCGAGAAAATCGAGCAGTACTTC.

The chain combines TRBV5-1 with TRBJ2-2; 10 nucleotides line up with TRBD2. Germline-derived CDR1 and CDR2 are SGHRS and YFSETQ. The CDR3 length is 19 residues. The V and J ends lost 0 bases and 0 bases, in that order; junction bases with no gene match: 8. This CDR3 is CASSLAVLAGVTNTGELFF. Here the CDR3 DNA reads TGCGCCAGCAGCTTGGCCGTCCTAGCGGGAGTCACGAACACCGGGGAGCTGTTTTTT.

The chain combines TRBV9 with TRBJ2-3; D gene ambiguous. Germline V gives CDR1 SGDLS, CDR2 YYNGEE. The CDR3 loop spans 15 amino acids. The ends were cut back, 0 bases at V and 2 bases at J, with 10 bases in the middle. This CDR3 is CASSVEGRYTDTQYF. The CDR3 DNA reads TGTGCCAGCAGCGTAGAGGGCCGGTACACAGATACGCAGTATTTT. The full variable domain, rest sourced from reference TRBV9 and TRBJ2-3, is DSGVTQTPKHLITATGQRVTLRCSPRSGDLSVYWYQQSLDQGLQFLIQYYNGEERAKGNILERFSAQQFPDLHSELNLSSLELGDSALYFCASSVEGRYTDTQYFGPGTRLTVL.

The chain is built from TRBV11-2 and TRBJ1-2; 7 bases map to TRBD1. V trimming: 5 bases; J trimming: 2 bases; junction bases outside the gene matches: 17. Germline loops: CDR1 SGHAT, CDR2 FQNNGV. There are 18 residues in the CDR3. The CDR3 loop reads CASSPLLVAQGSNYGYTF. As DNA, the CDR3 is TGTGCCAGCAGCCCGCTCCTAGTGGCACAGGGGTCGAACTATGGCTACACCTTC.

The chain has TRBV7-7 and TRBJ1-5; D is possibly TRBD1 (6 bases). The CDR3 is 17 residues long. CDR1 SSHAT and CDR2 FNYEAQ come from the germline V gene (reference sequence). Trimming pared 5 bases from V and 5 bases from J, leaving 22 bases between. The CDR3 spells CASSLSSHTGLYQPQHF. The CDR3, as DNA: TGTGCCAGCAGCCTTTCATCCCACACAGGGCTATATCAGCCCCAGCATTTT.

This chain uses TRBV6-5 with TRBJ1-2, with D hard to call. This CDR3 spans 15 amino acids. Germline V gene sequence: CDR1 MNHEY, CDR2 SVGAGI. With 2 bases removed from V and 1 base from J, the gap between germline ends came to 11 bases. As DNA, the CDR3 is TGTGCCAGCAGTTACGTCCCCGACGGTAACTATGGCTACACCTTC. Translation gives CASSYVPDGNYGYTF.

The CDR3 region is CASSQDSGDRETQYF. Written as DNA, the CDR3 is TGTGCCAGCAGCCAAGATAGCGGGGACCGCGAGACCCAGTACTTC. The chain links TRBV4-2 to TRBJ2-5; TRBD2 matches 8 bases. V shed 0 bases, J shed 5 bases, and the junction held 5 bases outside the gene matches. Germline V CDR1 and CDR2: LGHNA, YNFKEQ. The CDR3 runs 15 residues.

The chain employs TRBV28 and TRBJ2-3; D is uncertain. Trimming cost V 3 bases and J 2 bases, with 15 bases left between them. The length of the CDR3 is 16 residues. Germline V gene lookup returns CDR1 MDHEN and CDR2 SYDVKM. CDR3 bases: TGTGCCAGCAGTTTTTTTCGGTCTTCTTACACAGATACGCAGTATTTT. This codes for CASSFFRSSYTDTQYF.

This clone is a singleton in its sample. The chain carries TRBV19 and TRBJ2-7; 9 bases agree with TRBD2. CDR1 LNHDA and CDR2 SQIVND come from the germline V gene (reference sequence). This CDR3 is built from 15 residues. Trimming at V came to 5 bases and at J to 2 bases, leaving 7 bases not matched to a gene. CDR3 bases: TGTGCCAGTAGTCAACGCTTAGCGGGGGCCTACGAGCAGTACTTC. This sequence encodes CASSQRLAGAYEQYF. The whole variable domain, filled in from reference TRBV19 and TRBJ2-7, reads DGGITQSPKYLFRKEGQNVTLSCEQNLNHDAMYWYRQDPGQGLRLIYYSQIVNDFQKGDIAEGYSVSREKKESFPLTVTSAQKNPTAFYLCASSQRLAGAYEQYFGPGTRLTVT.

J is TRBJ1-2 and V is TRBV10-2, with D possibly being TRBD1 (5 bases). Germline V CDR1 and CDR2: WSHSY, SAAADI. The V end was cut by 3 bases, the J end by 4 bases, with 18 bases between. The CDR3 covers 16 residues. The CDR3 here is CASSDSSRGLVYGYTF. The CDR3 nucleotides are TGCGCCAGCAGTGACTCCAGTAGGGGACTTGTCTATGGCTACACCTTC.

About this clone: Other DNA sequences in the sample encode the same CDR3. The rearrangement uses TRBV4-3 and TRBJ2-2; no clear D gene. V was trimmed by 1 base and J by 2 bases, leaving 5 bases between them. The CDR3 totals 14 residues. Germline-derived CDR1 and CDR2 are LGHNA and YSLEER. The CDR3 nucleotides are TGCGCCAGCAGCCAAGGCATCAACACCGGGGAGCTGTTTTTT. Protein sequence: CASSQGINTGELFF.

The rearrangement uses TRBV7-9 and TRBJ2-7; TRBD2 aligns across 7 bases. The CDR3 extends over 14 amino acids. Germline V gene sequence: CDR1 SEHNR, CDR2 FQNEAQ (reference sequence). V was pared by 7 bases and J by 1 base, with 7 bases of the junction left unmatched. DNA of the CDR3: TGTGCCAGCATGGCTGGCGGGAGATCCTACGAGCAGTACTTC. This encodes CASMAGGRSYEQYF.

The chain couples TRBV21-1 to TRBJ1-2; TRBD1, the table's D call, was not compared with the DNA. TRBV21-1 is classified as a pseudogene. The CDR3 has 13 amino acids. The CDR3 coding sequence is TGTGCCAGCAGCACTGGCCATAACTATGGCTACACCTTC. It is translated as CASSTGHNYGYTF.

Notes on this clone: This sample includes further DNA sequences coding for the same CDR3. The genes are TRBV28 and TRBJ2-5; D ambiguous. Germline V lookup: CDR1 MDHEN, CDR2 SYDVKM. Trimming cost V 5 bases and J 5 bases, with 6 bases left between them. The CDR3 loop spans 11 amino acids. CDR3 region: CASSLKETQYF. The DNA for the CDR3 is TGTGCCAGCAGTCTAAAGGAGACCCAGTACTTC.

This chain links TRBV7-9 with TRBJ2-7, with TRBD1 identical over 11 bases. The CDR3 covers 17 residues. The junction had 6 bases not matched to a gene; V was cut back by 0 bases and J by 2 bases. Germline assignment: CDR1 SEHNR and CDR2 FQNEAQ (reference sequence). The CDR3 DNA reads TGTGCCAGCAGCTTAGCGCAAGGGACAGGGGGGACCTACGAGCAGTACTTC. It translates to CASSLAQGTGGTYEQYF.

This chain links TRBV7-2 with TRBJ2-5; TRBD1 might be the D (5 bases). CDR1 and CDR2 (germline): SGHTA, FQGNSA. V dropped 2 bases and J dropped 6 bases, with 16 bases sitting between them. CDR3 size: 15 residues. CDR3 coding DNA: TGTGCCAGCAGCTTAAGGGGTGCAGGGCCGAAGACCCAGTACTTC. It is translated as CASSLRGAGPKTQYF.

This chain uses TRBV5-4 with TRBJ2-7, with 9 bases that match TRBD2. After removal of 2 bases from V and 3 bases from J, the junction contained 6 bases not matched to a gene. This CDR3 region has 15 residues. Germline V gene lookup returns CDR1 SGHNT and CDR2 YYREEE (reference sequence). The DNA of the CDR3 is TGTGCCAGCAGCTTCGTAGCGGGAGCGAACTACGAGCAGTACTTC. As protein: CASSFVAGANYEQYF.

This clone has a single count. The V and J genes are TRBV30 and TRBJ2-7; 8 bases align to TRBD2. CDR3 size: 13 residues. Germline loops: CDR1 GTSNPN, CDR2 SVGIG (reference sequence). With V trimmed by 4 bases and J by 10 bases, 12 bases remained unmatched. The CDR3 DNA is TGTGCCTGGATTAAAACGCGGGGGGCGAATCAGTACTTC. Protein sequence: CAWIKTRGANQYF.